The TCR beta chain under discussion was sequenced for a study of somatic mutations in cytotoxic T cells in rheumatoid arthritis. Profiled with immunoSEQ multiplex PCR; TCRdb holds only in-frame clones, not every one. The sample carries around 29,000 clones, around four fifths recorded once. This clone was counted a few times. The specimen sequenced was CD8+ T cells sorted from blood. The receptor was derived from an adult with rheumatoid arthritis.

The CDR3 DNA follows: TGCGCCAGCAGCCAAGATTCGAAGGGAGAGACCCAGTACTTC. This gives the protein CASSQDSKGETQYF. This rearrangement joins TRBV4-1 to TRBJ2-5; D is uncertain. V was shortened by 0 bases and J by 4 bases, with 9 bases between the two germline ends. This CDR3 region has 14 residues. CDR1 is MGHRA, CDR2 YSYEKL, per germline.